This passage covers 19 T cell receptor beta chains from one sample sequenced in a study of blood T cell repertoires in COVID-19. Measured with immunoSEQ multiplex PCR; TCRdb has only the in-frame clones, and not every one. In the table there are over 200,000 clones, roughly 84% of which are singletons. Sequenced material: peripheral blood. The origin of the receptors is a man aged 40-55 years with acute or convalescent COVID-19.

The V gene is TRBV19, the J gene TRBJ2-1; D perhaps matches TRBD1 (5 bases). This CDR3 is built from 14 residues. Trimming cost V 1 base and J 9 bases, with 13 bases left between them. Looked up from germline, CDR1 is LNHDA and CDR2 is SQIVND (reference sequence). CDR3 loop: CASSIVTGGIEQFF. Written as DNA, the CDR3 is TGTGCCAGTAGTATAGTAACAGGCGGCATTGAGCAGTTCTTC.

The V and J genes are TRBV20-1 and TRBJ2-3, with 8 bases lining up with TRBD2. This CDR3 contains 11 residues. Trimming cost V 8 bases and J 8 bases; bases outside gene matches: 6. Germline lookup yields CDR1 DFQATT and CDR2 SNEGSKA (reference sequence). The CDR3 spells CSLWREVTQYF. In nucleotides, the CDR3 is TGCAGTCTTTGGCGGGAGGTTACGCAGTATTTT.

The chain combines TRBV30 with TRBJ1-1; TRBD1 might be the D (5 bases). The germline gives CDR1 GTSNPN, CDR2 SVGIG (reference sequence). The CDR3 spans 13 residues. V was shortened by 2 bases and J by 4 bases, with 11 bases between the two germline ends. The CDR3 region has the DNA TGTGCCTGGAGTTGGGCAGGGCTCACTGAAGCTTTCTTT. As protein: CAWSWAGLTEAFF.

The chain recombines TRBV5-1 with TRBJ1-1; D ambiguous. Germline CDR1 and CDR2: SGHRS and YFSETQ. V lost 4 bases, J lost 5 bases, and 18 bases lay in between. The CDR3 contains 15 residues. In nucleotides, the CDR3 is TGCGCCAGCAGCCCGCGGGAAGGAAGTGGGACTGAAGCTTTCTTT. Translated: CASSPREGSGTEAFF. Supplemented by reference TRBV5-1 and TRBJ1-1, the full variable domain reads KAGVTQTPRYLIKTRGQQVTLSCSPISGHRSVSWYQQTPGQGLQFLFEYFSETQRNKGNFPGRFSGRQFSNSRSEMNVSTLELGDSALYLCASSPREGSGTEAFFGQGTRLTVV.

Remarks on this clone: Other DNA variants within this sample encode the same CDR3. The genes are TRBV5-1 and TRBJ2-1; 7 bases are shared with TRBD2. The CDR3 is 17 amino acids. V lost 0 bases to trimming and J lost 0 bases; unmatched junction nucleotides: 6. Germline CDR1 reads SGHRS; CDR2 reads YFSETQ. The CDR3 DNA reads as TGCGCCAGCAGCTTGGAGGCTAGCGGTAGCTCCTACAATGAGCAGTTCTTC. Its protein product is CASSLEASGSSYNEQFF.

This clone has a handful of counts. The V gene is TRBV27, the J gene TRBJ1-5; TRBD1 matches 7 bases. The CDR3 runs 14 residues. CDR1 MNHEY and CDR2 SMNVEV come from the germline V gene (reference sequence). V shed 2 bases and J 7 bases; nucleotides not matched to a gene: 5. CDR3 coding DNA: TGTGCCAGCAGTTTAAACCCAGGGGGGCAGCCCCAGCATTTT. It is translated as CASSLNPGGQPQHF.

This chain's CDR3 is CASSFGLAGDNEQFF. In nucleotides, the CDR3 is TGCGCCAGCAGCTTCGGGCTAGCGGGAGACAATGAGCAGTTCTTC. The V call is TRBV5-1, the J call TRBJ2-1, with TRBD2 matching over 10 bases. Germline CDR1 SGHRS, CDR2 YFSETQ. With V trimmed by 2 bases and J by 5 bases, 4 bases remained unmatched. The CDR3 contains 15 residues. The full variable domain, its missing parts supplied by reference TRBV5-1 and TRBJ2-1, is KAGVTQTPRYLIKTRGQQVTLSCSPISGHRSVSWYQQTPGQGLQFLFEYFSETQRNKGNFPGRFSGRQFSNSRSEMNVSTLELGDSALYLCASSFGLAGDNEQFFGPGTRLTVL.

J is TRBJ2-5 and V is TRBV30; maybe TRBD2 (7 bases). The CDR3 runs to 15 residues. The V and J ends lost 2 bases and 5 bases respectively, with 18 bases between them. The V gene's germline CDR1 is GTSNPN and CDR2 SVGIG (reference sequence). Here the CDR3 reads CAWSKGGGPRETQYF. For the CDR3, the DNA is TGTGCCTGGAGTAAGGGGGGAGGGCCAAGGGAGACCCAGTACTTC.

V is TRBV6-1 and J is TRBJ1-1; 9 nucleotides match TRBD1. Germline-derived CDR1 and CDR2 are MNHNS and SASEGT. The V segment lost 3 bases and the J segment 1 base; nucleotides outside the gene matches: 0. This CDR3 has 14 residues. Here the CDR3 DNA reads TGTGCCAGCAGTGAGACAGGGGGGAACACTGAAGCTTTCTTT. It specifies CASSETGGNTEAFF.

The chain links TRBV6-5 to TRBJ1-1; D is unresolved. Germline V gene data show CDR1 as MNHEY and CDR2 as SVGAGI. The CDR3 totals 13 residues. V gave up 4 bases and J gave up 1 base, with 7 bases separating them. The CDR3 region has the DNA TGTGCCAGCAGTTCCTACAGGAACACTGAAGCTTTCTTT. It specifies CASSSYRNTEAFF.

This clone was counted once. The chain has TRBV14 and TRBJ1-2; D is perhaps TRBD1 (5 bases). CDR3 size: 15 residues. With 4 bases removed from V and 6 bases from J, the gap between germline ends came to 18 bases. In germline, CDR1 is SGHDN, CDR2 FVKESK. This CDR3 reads CASSRVGGTLNGYTF. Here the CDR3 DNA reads TGTGCCAGCAGCCGCGTTGGGGGGACTCTAAATGGCTACACCTTC.

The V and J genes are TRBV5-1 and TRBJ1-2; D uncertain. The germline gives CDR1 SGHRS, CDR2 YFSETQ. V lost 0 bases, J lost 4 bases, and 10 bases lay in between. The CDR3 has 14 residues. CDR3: CASSLVIRGYGYTF. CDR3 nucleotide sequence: TGCGCCAGCAGCTTGGTTATCAGAGGCTATGGCTACACCTTC.

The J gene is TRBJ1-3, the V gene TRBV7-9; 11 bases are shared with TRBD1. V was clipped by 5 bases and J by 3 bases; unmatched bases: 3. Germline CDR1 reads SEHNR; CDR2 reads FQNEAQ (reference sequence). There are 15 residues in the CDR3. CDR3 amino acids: CASSRGQGVGNTIYF. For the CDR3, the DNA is TGTGCCAGCAGCCGGGGACAGGGGGTTGGAAACACCATATATTTT. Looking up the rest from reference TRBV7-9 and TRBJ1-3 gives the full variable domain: DTGVSQNPRHKITKRGQNVTFRCDPISEHNRLYWYRQTLGQGPEFLTYFQNEAQLEKSRLLSDRFSAERPKGSFSTLEIQRTEQGDSAMYLCASSRGQGVGNTIYFGEGSWLTVV.

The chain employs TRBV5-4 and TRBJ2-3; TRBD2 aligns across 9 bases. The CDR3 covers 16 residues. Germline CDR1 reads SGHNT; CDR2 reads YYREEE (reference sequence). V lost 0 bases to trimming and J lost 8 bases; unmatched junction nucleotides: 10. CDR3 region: CASSLEHKRGDGTQYF. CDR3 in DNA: TGTGCCAGCAGCTTGGAACACAAGCGGGGGGACGGTACGCAGTATTTT.

The CDR3 DNA sequence: TGTGCCAGCAGCTTGTCTGTTAGCGGGAGCTCACCCGAGCAGTACTTC. Translating it yields CASSLSVSGSSPEQYF. The gene calls are TRBV5-8 and TRBJ2-7; 9 nucleotides agree with TRBD2. The V gene end was trimmed by 1 base and the J gene end by 6 bases; junction bases not matched to a gene: 11. Germline CDR1 and CDR2: SGHTS and YDEGEE. The CDR3 loop spans 16 amino acids.

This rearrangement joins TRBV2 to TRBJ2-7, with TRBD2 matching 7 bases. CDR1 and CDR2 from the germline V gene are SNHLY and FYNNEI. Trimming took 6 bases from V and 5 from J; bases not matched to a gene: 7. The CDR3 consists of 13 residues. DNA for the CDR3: TGTGCCAGCAGCCGAGCCACTAGCGACGAGCAGTACTTC. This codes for CASSRATSDEQYF.

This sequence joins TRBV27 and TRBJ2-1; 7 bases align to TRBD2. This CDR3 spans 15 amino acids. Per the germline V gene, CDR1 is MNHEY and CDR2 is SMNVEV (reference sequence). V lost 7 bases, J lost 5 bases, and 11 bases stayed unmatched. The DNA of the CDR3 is TGTGCCAGCACTCCCGCGGGAGTGTCTGACAATGAGCAGTTCTTC. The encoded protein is CASTPAGVSDNEQFF.

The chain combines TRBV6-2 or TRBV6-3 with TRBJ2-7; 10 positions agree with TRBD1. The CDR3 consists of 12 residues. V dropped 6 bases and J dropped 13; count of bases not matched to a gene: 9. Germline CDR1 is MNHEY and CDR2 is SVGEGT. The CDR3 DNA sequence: TGTGCCAGCAGCCGGGACAGGGGCGAGCGATACTTC. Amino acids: CASSRDRGERYF.

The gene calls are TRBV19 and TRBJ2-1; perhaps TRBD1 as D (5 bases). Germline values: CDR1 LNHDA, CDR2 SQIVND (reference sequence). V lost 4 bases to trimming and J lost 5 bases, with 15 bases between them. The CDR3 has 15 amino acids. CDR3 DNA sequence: TGTGCCAGTAGTACTCGCAAGACAGCTAACAATGAGCAGTTCTTC. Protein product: CASSTRKTANNEQFF.